This section outlines one T cell receptor beta chain sequence together with its context. Its antigen is not known. This record belongs to a study of T cell responses to AZD1222 COVID-19 vaccine. Study findings and constraints: In a largely white British group with more females than males, clonal diversity was possibly underestimated.

Here immunoSEQ multiplex PCR was the method, and the copy in TCRdb shows in-frame clones only, minus some. The sample lists approximately 150,000 clones; over 75% were seen once. This receptor was obtained from an adult who received the AZD1222 COVID-19 vaccine. Sequencing was performed on peripheral blood, taken 28 days after the second AZD1222 dose.

The CDR3 sequence: CASSQTGSYEQYF. DNA for the CDR3: TGCGCCAGCAGCCAGACAGGAAGCTACGAGCAGTACTTC. V usage is TRBV4-1 and J usage is TRBJ2-7; a possible D gene is TRBD1 (6 bases). This CDR3 spans 13 amino acids. Germline-derived CDR1 and CDR2 are MGHRA and YSYEKL. The V and J ends lost 3 bases and 3 bases respectively, with 9 bases between them.